This TCR beta chain was identified during a study of cytomegalovirus exposure and HLA in healthy donors. Primers included in the PCR were 60 Vbeta and 13 Jbeta primers. Here immunoSEQ multiplex PCR was the method, and the copy in TCRdb shows in-frame clones only, minus some. The sample holds 35,000 to 45,000 clones, roughly 63% seen once. The CDR3 contains 14 residues. The germline V gene encodes CDR1 SQVTM and CDR2 ANQGSEA. Deletions cut 4 bases from V and 1 base from J, with 13 bases between. What was sequenced was PBMCs. The chain uses TRBV29-1 and TRBJ1-1, with D possibly matching TRBD1 (5 bases). This receptor was obtained from a man in his sixties in good health and CMV-seropositive. CDR3 residues: CSVALQTANTEAFF. For the CDR3, the DNA is TGCAGCGTTGCCCTTCAGACAGCGAACACTGAAGCTTTCTTT.